This is a list of T cell receptor beta chains from one sample in a study of blood T cell repertoires in COVID-19. TCRdb keeps only in-frame clones here, not all; method: immunoSEQ multiplex PCR. This table holds about 240,000 clones, more than 75% found once. The specimen was peripheral blood. The receptor set was obtained from a woman in her seventies with active or convalescent COVID-19. CDR3s include the opening cysteine and the closing phenylalanine or tryptophan. D genes are given only for firm matches. Not every row has a clone size; where given, it reads once, few, many or a size class.

V gene: TRBV6-5
clone size: -
J gene: TRBJ1-4
D gene: -
CDR3 DNA: TGTGCCAGCAGCCCCGGACAGAAAAATGAAAAACTGTTTTTT
CDR3 protein: CASSPGQKNEKLFF

V gene: TRBV10-3
clone size: -
J gene: TRBJ2-2
D gene: TRBD1
CDR3 DNA: TGTGCCATCAGTGCGGCCACAGGGGACATAAACGGGGAGCTGTTTTTT
CDR3 protein: CAISAATGDINGELFF

V gene: TRBV4-3
clone size: -
J gene: TRBJ2-1
D gene: TRBD1
CDR3 DNA: TGCGCCAGCAGCCGCGAGCAGCCGGGACAGGTTGCGGGCAATGAGCAGTTCTTC
CDR3 protein: CASSREQPGQVAGNEQFF

V gene: TRBV20-1
clone size: -
J gene: TRBJ1-5
D gene: -
CDR3 DNA: TGCAGTGCTAGTGTCCTAGAAGGGGGTCGGGATCAGCCCCAGCATTTT
CDR3 protein: CSASVLEGGRDQPQHF

V gene: TRBV19
clone size: -
J gene: TRBJ1-5
D gene: -
CDR3 DNA: TGTGCCAGTAGTACACAGGTTAGCAATCAGCCCCAGCATTTT
CDR3 protein: CASSTQVSNQPQHF

V gene: TRBV3-1/TRBV3-2
clone size: -
J gene: TRBJ1-1
D gene: -
CDR3 DNA: TGTGCCAGCAGATCGAATTGGGGGGGAATGAACACTGAAGCTTTCTTT
CDR3 protein: CASRSNWGGMNTEAFF

V gene: TRBV7-9
clone size: -
J gene: TRBJ2-4
D gene: -
CDR3 DNA: TGTGCCAGCAGCTCACCCAGCGTTACGGAACTAGCCAAAAACATTCAGTACTTC
CDR3 protein: CASSSPSVTELAKNIQYF

V gene: TRBV5-1
clone size: -
J gene: TRBJ1-2
D gene: TRBD1
CDR3 DNA: TGCGCCAGCAAACAGGGGGGATCCAACTATGGCTACACCTTC
CDR3 protein: CASKQGGSNYGYTF

V gene: TRBV4-3
clone size: once
J gene: TRBJ2-1
D gene: -
CDR3 DNA: TGCGCCAGCAGCCAAGGGGCCAGGGGGGACTACAATGAGCAGTTCTTC
CDR3 protein: CASSQGARGDYNEQFF

V gene: TRBV13
clone size: -
J gene: TRBJ2-7
D gene: TRBD1
CDR3 DNA: TGTGCCAGCAGCCCCCCTAAGCGGACCGGGACAGGGCGCGGGGAGCAGTACTTC
CDR3 protein: CASSPPKRTGTGRGEQYF

V gene: TRBV6-4
clone size: -
J gene: TRBJ2-1
D gene: TRBD2
CDR3 DNA: TGTGCCAGCAGTGGCCTAGCGGGGGGCTACAATGAGCAGTTCTTC
CDR3 protein: CASSGLAGGYNEQFF

V gene: TRBV13
clone size: -
J gene: TRBJ2-1
D gene: -
CDR3 DNA: TGTGCCAGCAGCCCCCGGGCTAGCTGGATCTACAATGAGCAGTTCTTC
CDR3 protein: CASSPRASWIYNEQFF

V gene: TRBV6-5
clone size: -
J gene: TRBJ2-7
D gene: TRBD1
CDR3 DNA: TGTGCCAGCAGTCGAGACAGGGCTGAACCCTACGAGCAGTACTTC
CDR3 protein: CASSRDRAEPYEQYF

V gene: TRBV7-9
clone size: -
J gene: TRBJ1-1
D gene: -
CDR3 DNA: TGTGCCAGCAGCTTCTCGTCGGGGACTGAAGCTTTCTTT
CDR3 protein: CASSFSSGTEAFF

V gene: TRBV4-2
clone size: -
J gene: TRBJ2-1
D gene: -
CDR3 DNA: TGTGCCAGCAGCCAAGAAGGTTTTAGCGGCAATGAGCAGTTCTTC
CDR3 protein: CASSQEGFSGNEQFF

V gene: TRBV7-2
clone size: -
J gene: TRBJ1-4
D gene: TRBD1
CDR3 DNA: TGTGCCAGCAGCTTCGGGACAGGAGGTGAAAAACTGTTTTTT
CDR3 protein: CASSFGTGGEKLFF

V gene: TRBV10-2
clone size: once
J gene: TRBJ2-7
D gene: TRBD2
CDR3 DNA: TGCGCCACCTCCGGGACTAGCGGCCACGAGCAGTACTTC
CDR3 protein: CATSGTSGHEQYF

V gene: TRBV4-3
clone size: -
J gene: TRBJ2-7
D gene: TRBD2
CDR3 DNA: TGCGCCAGCAGCCAAGGACTAGCGGGGGGTTACGAGCAGTACTTC
CDR3 protein: CASSQGLAGGYEQYF

V gene: TRBV4-3
clone size: -
J gene: TRBJ1-1
D gene: TRBD1
CDR3 DNA: TGCGCCAGCAGCCAATTTATTTCCGACAGGGACACTGAAGCTTTCTTT
CDR3 protein: CASSQFISDRDTEAFF

V gene: TRBV3-1/TRBV3-2
clone size: few
J gene: TRBJ1-6
D gene: -
CDR3 DNA: TGTGCCAGCAGCCAAGACTCGTCTCCTAACCTCCACTTT
CDR3 protein: CASSQDSSPNLHF

V gene: TRBV19
clone size: -
J gene: TRBJ1-5
D gene: -
CDR3 DNA: TGTAGGATTGGGCAACACAGCCGACATCAGCCCCAGCATTTT
CDR3 protein: CRIGQHSRHQPQHF

V gene: TRBV6-5
clone size: -
J gene: TRBJ1-5
D gene: -
CDR3 DNA: TGTGCCAGCAGTTGGACTGGAGGGCAGCCCCAGCATTTT
CDR3 protein: CASSWTGGQPQHF

V gene: TRBV9
clone size: -
J gene: TRBJ1-3
D gene: -
CDR3 DNA: TGTGCCAGCAGCGTGAAGGCGGGGGAATACGGGAACACCATATATTTT
CDR3 protein: CASSVKAGEYGNTIYF

V gene: TRBV28
clone size: -
J gene: TRBJ1-2
D gene: -
CDR3 DNA: TGTGCCAGTACAGGGTTGAATGGCTACACCTTC
CDR3 protein: CASTGLNGYTF

V gene: TRBV29-1
clone size: -
J gene: TRBJ1-2
D gene: -
CDR3 DNA: TGCAGCGTTGATAGCCGTGGCGGAGGCTACACCTTC
CDR3 protein: CSVDSRGGGYTF

V gene: TRBV18
clone size: -
J gene: TRBJ1-5
D gene: -
CDR3 DNA: TGTGCCAGCTCACCAACTCGTGATCAGCCCCAGCATTTT
CDR3 protein: CASSPTRDQPQHF

V gene: TRBV6-4
clone size: -
J gene: TRBJ2-2
D gene: -
CDR3 DNA: TGTGCCAGCTCCGGGGTAGCGAACACCGGGGAGCTGTTTTTT
CDR3 protein: CASSGVANTGELFF

V gene: TRBV6-2/TRBV6-3
clone size: few
J gene: TRBJ2-1
D gene: -
CDR3 DNA: TGTGCCAGCAGTTACTGGAGCTCCTACAATGAGCAGTTCTTC
CDR3 protein: CASSYWSSYNEQFF

V gene: TRBV3-1/TRBV3-2
clone size: -
J gene: TRBJ2-5
D gene: -
CDR3 DNA: TGTGCCAGCAGCCAAGATCGCAGGACAGAACAAGAGACCCAGTACTTC
CDR3 protein: CASSQDRRTEQETQYF

V gene: TRBV19
clone size: -
J gene: TRBJ1-1
D gene: -
CDR3 DNA: TGTGCCAGTAGTTCTTCAAGAGGCACTGAAGCTTTCTTT
CDR3 protein: CASSSSRGTEAFF

V gene: TRBV5-4
clone size: -
J gene: TRBJ1-3
D gene: -
CDR3 DNA: TGTGCCAGCAGCTTGAGGGGTACGTTAGACACCATATATTTT
CDR3 protein: CASSLRGTLDTIYF

V gene: TRBV19
clone size: -
J gene: TRBJ1-6
D gene: -
CDR3 DNA: TGTGCCAGTAGTAGACAGGTCTCGGGCCCCCTCCACTTT
CDR3 protein: CASSRQVSGPLHF

V gene: TRBV2
clone size: -
J gene: TRBJ1-3
D gene: TRBD1
CDR3 DNA: TGTGCCAGCAGTGCGACCGGGACAGCAATCAACACCATATATTTT
CDR3 protein: CASSATGTAINTIYF

V gene: TRBV11-2
clone size: -
J gene: TRBJ2-5
D gene: TRBD1
CDR3 DNA: TGTGCCAGCAGCTTAGGGGACAGGGGGCGAGAGACCCAGTACTTC
CDR3 protein: CASSLGDRGRETQYF

V gene: TRBV19
clone size: -
J gene: TRBJ1-1
D gene: -
CDR3 DNA: TGTGCCAGTAGTAGGGGGCACGGCACTGAAGCTTTCTTT
CDR3 protein: CASSRGHGTEAFF

V gene: TRBV10-3
clone size: -
J gene: TRBJ1-1
D gene: -
CDR3 DNA: TGTGCCATCAGTGAGTCGATTCTCAGGAACACTGAAGCTTTCTTT
CDR3 protein: CAISESILRNTEAFF

V gene: TRBV10-2
clone size: -
J gene: TRBJ1-5
D gene: TRBD1
CDR3 DNA: TGCGCCAGCAGTGGGGGGGACAGGGGCAATCAGCCCCAGCATTTT
CDR3 protein: CASSGGDRGNQPQHF

V gene: TRBV27
clone size: -
J gene: TRBJ1-1
D gene: TRBD1
CDR3 DNA: TGTGCCAGCAGGCCTAAGGACAGGAAAGCTTTCTTT
CDR3 protein: CASRPKDRKAFF

V gene: TRBV4-2
clone size: -
J gene: TRBJ2-3
D gene: TRBD1
CDR3 DNA: TGTGCCAGCAGCCAAGAGTACGGGGACAGGGGTTCGGTAGATACGCAGTATTTT
CDR3 protein: CASSQEYGDRGSVDTQYF

V gene: TRBV18
clone size: -
J gene: TRBJ1-5
D gene: -
CDR3 DNA: TGTGCCAGCTCGGAGGGGGGGGGCAATCAGCCCCAGCATTTT
CDR3 protein: CASSEGGGNQPQHF

V gene: TRBV5-4
clone size: -
J gene: TRBJ1-2
D gene: -
CDR3 DNA: TGTGCCAGCAGCCGCAGGGCGGCCTTTGACTATGGCTACACCTTC
CDR3 protein: CASSRRAAFDYGYTF

V gene: TRBV24-1
clone size: -
J gene: TRBJ1-1
D gene: -
CDR3 DNA: TGTGCCACCAGTGATGCTGGTCGTGGGCCCACTGAAGCTTTCTTT
CDR3 protein: CATSDAGRGPTEAFF